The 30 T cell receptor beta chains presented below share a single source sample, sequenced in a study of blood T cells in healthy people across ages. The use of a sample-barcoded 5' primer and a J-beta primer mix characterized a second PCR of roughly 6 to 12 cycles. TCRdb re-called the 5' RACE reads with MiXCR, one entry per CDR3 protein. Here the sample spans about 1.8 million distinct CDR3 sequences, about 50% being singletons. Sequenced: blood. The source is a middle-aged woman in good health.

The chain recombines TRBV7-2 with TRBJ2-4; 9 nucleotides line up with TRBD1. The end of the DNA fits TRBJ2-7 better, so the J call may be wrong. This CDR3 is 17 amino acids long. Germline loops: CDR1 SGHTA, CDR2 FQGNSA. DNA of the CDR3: TGTGCCAGCAGCCCCGCAACAGTCCGGACAGGGGATCCCGAGCAGTACTTC. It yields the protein CASSPATVRTGDPEQYF.

CDR3 DNA sequence: TGTGCCAGCAGTCCCGTTCTCAAACAGGCAGCGGGGCCCGAGGGGTTCTTC. Translated, it gives CASSPVLKQAAGPEGFF. The chain joins TRBV6-2 or TRBV6-3 to TRBJ2-1; 7 bases match TRBD2. The CDR3 length is 17 residues. Losses at the gene ends were 5 bases for V and 15 bases for J; bases not matched to a gene: 25. CDR1 and CDR2 from the germline V gene are MNHEY and SVGEGT.

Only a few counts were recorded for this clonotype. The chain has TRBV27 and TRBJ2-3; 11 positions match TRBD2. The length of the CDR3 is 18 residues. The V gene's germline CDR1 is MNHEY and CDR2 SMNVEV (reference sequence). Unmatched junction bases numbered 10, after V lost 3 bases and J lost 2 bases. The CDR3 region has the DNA TGTGCCAGCAGTTTCCCTCGAACTAGCGGGGGTATCACAGATACGCAGTATTTT. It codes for CASSFPRTSGGITDTQYF.

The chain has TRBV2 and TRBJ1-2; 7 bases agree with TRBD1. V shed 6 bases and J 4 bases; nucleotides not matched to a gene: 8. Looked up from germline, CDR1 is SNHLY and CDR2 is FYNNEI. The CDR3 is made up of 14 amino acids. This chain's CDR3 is CASRQGERTYGYTF. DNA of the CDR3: TGTGCCAGCAGGCAGGGGGAGAGAACCTATGGCTACACCTTC.

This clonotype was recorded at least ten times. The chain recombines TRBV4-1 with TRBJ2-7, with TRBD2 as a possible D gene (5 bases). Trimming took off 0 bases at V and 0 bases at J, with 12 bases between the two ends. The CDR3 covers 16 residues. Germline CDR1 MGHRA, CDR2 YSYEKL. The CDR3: CASSQDNGESSYEQYF. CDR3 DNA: TGCGCCAGCAGCCAAGATAACGGGGAAAGCTCCTACGAGCAGTACTTC.

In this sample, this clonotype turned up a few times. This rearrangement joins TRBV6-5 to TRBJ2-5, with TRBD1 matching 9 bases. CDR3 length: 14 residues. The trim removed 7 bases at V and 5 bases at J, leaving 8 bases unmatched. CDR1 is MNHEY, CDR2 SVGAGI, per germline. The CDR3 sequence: CASKRNRGRETQYF. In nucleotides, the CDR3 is TGTGCCAGCAAAAGAAACAGGGGGCGTGAGACCCAGTACTTC.

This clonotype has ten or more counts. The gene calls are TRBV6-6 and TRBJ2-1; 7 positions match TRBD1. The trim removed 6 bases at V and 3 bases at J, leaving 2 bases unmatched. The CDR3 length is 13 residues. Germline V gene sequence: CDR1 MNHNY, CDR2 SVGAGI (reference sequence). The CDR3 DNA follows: TGTGCCAGCAGCCGGGACAGCTACAATGAGCAGTTCTTC. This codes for CASSRDSYNEQFF.

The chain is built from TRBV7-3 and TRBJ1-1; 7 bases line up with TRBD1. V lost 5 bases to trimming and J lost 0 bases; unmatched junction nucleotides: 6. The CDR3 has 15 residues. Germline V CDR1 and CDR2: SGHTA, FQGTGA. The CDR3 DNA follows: TGTGCCAGCAGCCCGGGGGACAGTGTGAACACTGAAGCTTTCTTT. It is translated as CASSPGDSVNTEAFF.

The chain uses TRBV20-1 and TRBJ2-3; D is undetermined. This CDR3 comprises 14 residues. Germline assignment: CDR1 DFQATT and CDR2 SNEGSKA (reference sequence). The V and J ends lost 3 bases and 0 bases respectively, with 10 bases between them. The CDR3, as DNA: TGCAGTGCTAGTGTTACTACTAGCACAGATACGCAGTATTTT. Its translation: CSASVTTSTDTQYF.

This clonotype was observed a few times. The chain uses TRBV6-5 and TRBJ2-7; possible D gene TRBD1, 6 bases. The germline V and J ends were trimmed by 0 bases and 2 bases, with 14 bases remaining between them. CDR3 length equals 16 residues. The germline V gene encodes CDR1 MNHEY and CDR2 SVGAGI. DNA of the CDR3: TGTGCCAGCAGTTACTCGAAGCTGGGGGCAACCTACGAGCAGTACTTC. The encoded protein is CASSYSKLGATYEQYF.

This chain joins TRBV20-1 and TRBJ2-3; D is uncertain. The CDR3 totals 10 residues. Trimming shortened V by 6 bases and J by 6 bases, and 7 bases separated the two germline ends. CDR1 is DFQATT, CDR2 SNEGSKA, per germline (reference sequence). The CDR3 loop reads CSAFRDTQYF. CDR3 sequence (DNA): TGCAGTGCCTTTAGGGATACGCAGTATTTT.

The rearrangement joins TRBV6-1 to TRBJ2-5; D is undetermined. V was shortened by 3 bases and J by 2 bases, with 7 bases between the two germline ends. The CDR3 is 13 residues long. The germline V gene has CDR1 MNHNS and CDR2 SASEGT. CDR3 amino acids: CASSDAAQETQYF. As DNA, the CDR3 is TGTGCCAGCAGTGACGCAGCTCAAGAGACCCAGTACTTC.

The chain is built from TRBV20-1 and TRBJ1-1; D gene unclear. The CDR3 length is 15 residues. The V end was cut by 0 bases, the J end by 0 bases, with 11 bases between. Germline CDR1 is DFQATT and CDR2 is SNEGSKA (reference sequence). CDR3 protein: CSARDLESVNTEAFF. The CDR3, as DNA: TGCAGTGCTAGAGATCTGGAGTCGGTGAACACTGAAGCTTTCTTT.

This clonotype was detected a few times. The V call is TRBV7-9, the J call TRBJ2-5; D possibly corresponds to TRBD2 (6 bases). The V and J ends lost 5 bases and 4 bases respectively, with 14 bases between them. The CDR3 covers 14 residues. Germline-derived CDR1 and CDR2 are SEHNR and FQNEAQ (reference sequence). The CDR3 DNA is TGTGCCAGCAGCCAGCTGCCGGGGGTAGAGACCCAGTACTTC. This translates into CASSQLPGVETQYF.

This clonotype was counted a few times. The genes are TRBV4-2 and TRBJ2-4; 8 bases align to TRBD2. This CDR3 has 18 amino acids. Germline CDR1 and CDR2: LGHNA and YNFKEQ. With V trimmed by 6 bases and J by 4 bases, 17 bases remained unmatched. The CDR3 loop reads CASSPRLTRGGSKNIQYF. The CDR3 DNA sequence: TGTGCCAGCAGTCCAAGACTAACACGGGGGGGTAGTAAAAACATTCAGTACTTC.

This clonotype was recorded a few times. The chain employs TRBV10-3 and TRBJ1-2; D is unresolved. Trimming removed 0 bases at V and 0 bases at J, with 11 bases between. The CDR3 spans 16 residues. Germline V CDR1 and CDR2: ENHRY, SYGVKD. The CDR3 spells CAISESPGLTNYGYTF. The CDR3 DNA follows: TGTGCCATCAGTGAGTCCCCCGGGCTGACTAACTATGGCTACACCTTC.

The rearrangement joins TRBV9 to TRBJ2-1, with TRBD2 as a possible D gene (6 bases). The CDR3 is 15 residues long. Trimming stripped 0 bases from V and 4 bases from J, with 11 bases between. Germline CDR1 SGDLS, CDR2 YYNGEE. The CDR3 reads CASSVGAGSYNEQFF. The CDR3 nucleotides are TGTGCCAGCAGCGTAGGGGCGGGGTCGTACAATGAGCAGTTCTTC.

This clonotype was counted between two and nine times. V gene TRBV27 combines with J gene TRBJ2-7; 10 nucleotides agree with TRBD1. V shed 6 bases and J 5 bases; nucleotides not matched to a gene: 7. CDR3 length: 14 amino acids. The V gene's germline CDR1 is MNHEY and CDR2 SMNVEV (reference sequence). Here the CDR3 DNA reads TGTGCCAGCAGCCCCCCCGGGACAGGGGACGAGCAGTACTTC. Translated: CASSPPGTGDEQYF.

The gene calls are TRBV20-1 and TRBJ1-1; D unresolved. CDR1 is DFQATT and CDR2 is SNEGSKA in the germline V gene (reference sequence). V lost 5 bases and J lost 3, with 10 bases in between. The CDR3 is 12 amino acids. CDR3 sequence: CSAAGLDTEAFF. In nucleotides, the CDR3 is TGCAGTGCTGCGGGGTTGGACACTGAAGCTTTCTTT.

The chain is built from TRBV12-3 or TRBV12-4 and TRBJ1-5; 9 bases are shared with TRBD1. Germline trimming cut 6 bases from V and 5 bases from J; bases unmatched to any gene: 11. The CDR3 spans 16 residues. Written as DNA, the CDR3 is TGTGCCAGCAGCATAGGAAGGGACAGGGTCGATCAGCCCCAGCATTTT. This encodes CASSIGRDRVDQPQHF.

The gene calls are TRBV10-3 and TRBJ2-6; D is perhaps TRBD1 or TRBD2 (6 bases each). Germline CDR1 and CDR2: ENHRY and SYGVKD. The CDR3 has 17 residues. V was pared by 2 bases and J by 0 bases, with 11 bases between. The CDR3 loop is CAISEGGQSSGANVLTF. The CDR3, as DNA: TGTGCCATCAGTGAGGGGGGGCAGAGCTCTGGGGCCAACGTCCTGACTTTC.

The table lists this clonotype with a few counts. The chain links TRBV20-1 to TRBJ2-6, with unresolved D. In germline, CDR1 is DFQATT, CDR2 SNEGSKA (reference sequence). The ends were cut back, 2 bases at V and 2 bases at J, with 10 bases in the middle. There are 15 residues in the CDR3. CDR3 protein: CSARRSPAGANVLTF. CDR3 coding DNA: TGCAGTGCTAGACGTTCCCCGGCTGGGGCCAACGTCCTGACTTTC.

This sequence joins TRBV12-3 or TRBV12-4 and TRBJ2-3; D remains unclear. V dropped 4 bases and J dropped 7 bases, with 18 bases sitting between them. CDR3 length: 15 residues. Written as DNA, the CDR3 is TGTGCCAGCAGTTCCAGTACCTTACACCGACATACGCAGTATTTT. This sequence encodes CASSSSTLHRHTQYF.

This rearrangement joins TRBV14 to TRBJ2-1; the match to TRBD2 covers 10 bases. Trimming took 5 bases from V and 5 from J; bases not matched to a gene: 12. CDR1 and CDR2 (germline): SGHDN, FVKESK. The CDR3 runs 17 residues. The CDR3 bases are TGTGCCAGCAGCATCTACCGTACTAGCGGGGCAAACAATGAGCAGTTCTTC. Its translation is CASSIYRTSGANNEQFF.

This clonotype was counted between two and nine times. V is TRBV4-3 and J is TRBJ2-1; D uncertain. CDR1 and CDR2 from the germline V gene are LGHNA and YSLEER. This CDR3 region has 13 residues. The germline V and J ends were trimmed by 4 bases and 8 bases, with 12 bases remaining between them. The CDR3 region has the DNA TGCGCCAGCAGCCTCCGGCCGAGCGATGAGCAGTTCTTC. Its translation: CASSLRPSDEQFF.

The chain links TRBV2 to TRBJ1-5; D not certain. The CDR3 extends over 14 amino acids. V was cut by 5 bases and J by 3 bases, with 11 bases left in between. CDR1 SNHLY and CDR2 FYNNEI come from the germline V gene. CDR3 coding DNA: TGTGCCAGCAGTTCGGAGGCGTACAATCAGCCCCAGCATTTT. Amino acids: CASSSEAYNQPQHF.

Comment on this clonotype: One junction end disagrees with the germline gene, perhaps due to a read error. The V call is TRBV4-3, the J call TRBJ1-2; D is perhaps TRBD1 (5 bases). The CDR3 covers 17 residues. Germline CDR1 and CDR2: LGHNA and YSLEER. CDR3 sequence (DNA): TGCGCCAGCAGCCAAGATCTGGAGGGGAGTCTCTCCTATGTCTACACCTTC. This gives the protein CASSQDLEGSLSYVYTF.

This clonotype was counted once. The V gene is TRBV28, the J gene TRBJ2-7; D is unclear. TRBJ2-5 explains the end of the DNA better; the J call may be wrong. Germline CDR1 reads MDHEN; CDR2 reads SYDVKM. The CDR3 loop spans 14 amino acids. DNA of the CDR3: TGTGCCAGCAGTTCCCACTTGGATCCAGAGACCCAGTACTTC. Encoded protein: CASSSHLDPETQYF.

The CDR3 DNA reads as TGCAGCGTTCACCGACTAGCTGAGACAGATACGCAGTATTTT. This sequence encodes CSVHRLAETDTQYF. The chain employs TRBV29-1 and TRBJ2-3, with TRBD2 matching 7 bases. This CDR3 has 14 amino acids. In germline, CDR1 is SQVTM, CDR2 ANQGSEA. After removal of 5 bases from V and 3 bases from J, the junction contained 8 bases not matched to a gene.

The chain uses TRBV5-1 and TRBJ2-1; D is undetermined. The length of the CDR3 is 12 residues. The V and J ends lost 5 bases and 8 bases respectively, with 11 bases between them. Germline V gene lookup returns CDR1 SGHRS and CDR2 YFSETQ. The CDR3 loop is CASRLIEDEQFF. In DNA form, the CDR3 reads TGCGCCAGCAGGTTAATTGAGGATGAGCAGTTCTTC.